This T cell receptor (beta chain) was observed in a study of T cell responses to AZD1222 COVID-19 vaccine. TCRdb keeps only in-frame clones here, not all; method: immunoSEQ multiplex PCR. The sample includes 150,000 or so clones, nearly 95% of them seen just once. Trimming cost V 4 bases and J 6 bases, with 10 bases left between them. This CDR3 comprises 13 residues. In germline, CDR1 is LNHNV, CDR2 YYDKDF (reference sequence). The sequence derives from an adult in good health. This rearrangement joins TRBV15 to TRBJ2-1, with D perhaps TRBD1 (6 bases). Sequencing was performed on peripheral blood, taken on day 0 of AZD1222 vaccination. The CDR3 sequence: CATSIRGGNEQFF. In DNA, the CDR3 is TGTGCCACCAGCATCAGGGGTGGCAATGAGCAGTTCTTC.